The 24 T cell receptor beta chains below were found in one sample sequenced in a study of T cell repertoires in cytomegalovirus infection. Antigen specificity for these receptors is unknown. One entry per CDR3 protein, called by TCRdb with MiXCR from the reads. This table has approximately 280,000 distinct CDR3 sequences, roughly 21% appearing once. Sequencing was performed on cultured PBMCs, taken from culture after CMV antigen stimulation. Receptor source: a human donor in good health (CMV status not recorded). Some clones in this sample may be carry-over from other donors' samples.

As regards this clonotype: A read error may explain this, as a much larger clone is one base away. The CDR3 does not end in the conserved phenylalanine or tryptophan, so this is likely a read error. DNA of the CDR3: TGTGCCACCAGACCGTACTCGATGCCGGGACTCACTAATGAAAAACTGTTTCTT. This translates into CATRPYSMPGLTNEKLFL. The rearrangement uses TRBV24-1 and TRBJ1-4; tentatively, D is TRBD1 (5 bases). CDR1 and CDR2 from the germline V gene are KGHDR and SFDVKD. The CDR3 covers 18 residues. Trimming pared 7 bases from V and 2 bases from J, leaving 22 bases between.

In this sample, this clonotype turned up once. At one boundary the junction diverges from the germline segment, which might be a read error. The chain couples TRBV27 to TRBJ2-7, with 11 bases lining up with TRBD2. CDR1 MNHEY and CDR2 SMNVEV come from the germline V gene (reference sequence). There are 15 residues in the CDR3. The chain's CDR3 is CASSPSGRLHYEQYF. The CDR3 region has the DNA TGCGCCAGCAGTCCTAGCGGGAGGCTTCACTACGAGCAGTACTTC.

This clonotype has at least ten counts. The chain couples TRBV6-1 to TRBJ2-1; TRBD2 matches 9 bases. CDR3 size: 18 residues. Germline CDR1 MNHNS, CDR2 SASEGT. J was trimmed by 0 bases and V by 7 bases; bases with no gene match: 13. CDR3 sequence (DNA): TGTGCCAGCAAACCCCGGGGACTAGCAGTCCACTCCTACAATGAGCAGTTCTTC. Residues: CASKPRGLAVHSYNEQFF.

The chain is built from TRBV19 and TRBJ2-5; D unresolved. Germline CDR1 reads LNHDA; CDR2 reads SQIVND (reference sequence). The ends were cut back, 0 bases at V and 1 base at J, with 9 bases in the middle. This CDR3 has 15 amino acids. CDR3 sequence (DNA): TGTGCCAGTAGTATAGATCTGGATTTCCAAGAGACCCAGTACTTC. Translated, it gives CASSIDLDFQETQYF.

In DNA, the CDR3 is TGTGCCAGCAGTTACCGACTCAACAATGAGCAGTTCTTC. This gives the protein CASSYRLNNEQFF. The chain has TRBV6-6 and TRBJ2-1, with D unclear. This CDR3 comprises 13 residues. Germline V gene sequence: CDR1 MNHNY, CDR2 SVGAGI (reference sequence). V was trimmed by 2 bases and J by 5 bases, leaving 7 bases between them.

The chain recombines TRBV4-2 with TRBJ1-1, with TRBD1 as a possible D gene (5 bases). V was trimmed by 0 bases and J by 6 bases, leaving 11 bases between them. The CDR3 contains 14 residues. Per the germline V gene, CDR1 is LGHNA and CDR2 is YNFKEQ. CDR3 amino acids: CASSQDTGEAEAFF. The CDR3, as DNA: TGTGCCAGCAGCCAAGATACGGGGGAAGCTGAAGCTTTCTTT.

This clonotype came up many times. The genes are TRBV7-2 and TRBJ2-1, with TRBD1 identical over 9 bases. CDR1 SGHTA and CDR2 FQGNSA come from the germline V gene. V shed 0 bases, J shed 7 bases, and the junction held 10 bases outside the gene matches. The CDR3 runs 17 residues. DNA for the CDR3: TGTGCCAGCAGCTTAGCCCTAGGGACAGGGACGAATAATGAGCAGTTCTTC. Translated: CASSLALGTGTNNEQFF.

Many counts were recorded for this clonotype. The chain couples TRBV7-2 to TRBJ2-1; 10 bases line up with TRBD2. Germline loops: CDR1 SGHTA, CDR2 FQGNSA. CDR3 size: 16 residues. The DNA of the CDR3 is TGTGCTTCCGGGACTAGCGTGACCTTCTCCTACAATGAGCAGTTCTTC. Protein sequence: CASGTSVTFSYNEQFF.

In this sample, this clonotype turned up many times. The V gene is TRBV7-2, the J gene TRBJ1-3; 9 positions match TRBD1. The CDR3 has 17 residues. The germline CDR1 and CDR2 sequences are SGHTA and FQGNSA. Unmatched junction bases numbered 14, after V lost 7 bases and J lost 4 bases. This CDR3 reads CASTVTGTGLQGNTIYF. In nucleotides, the CDR3 is TGTGCCAGCACCGTCACCGGGACAGGGTTGCAAGGAAACACCATATATTTT.

This clonotype was seen at least ten times. V usage is TRBV12-3 or TRBV12-4 and J usage is TRBJ1-2; 7 bases line up with TRBD1. The CDR3 sequence is 14 residues long. Germline trimming cut 7 bases from V and 2 bases from J; bases unmatched to any gene: 7. The DNA for the CDR3 is TGTGCCAGCATCCGGACAGGAATAAACTATGGCTACACCTTC. Residues: CASIRTGINYGYTF.

This clonotype was seen repeatedly, ten times or more. The chain is built from TRBV7-2 and TRBJ2-2; 10 bases are a match to TRBD2. The CDR3 runs 14 residues. The ends lost 2 bases at V and 6 bases at J; junction bases unmatched: 0. Germline CDR1 reads SGHTA; CDR2 reads FQGNSA. CDR3 DNA sequence: TGTGCCAGCAGCTTACTAGCGGGAGCCGGGGAGCTGTTTTTT. Its translation is CASSLLAGAGELFF. The full variable domain, in which reference TRBV7-2 and TRBJ2-2 provide the parts outside the CDR3, is GAGVSQSPSNKVTEKGKDVELRCDPISGHTALYWYRQSLGQGLEFLIYFQGNSAPDKSGLPSDRFSAERTGGSVSTLTIQRTQQEDSAVYLCASSLLAGAGELFFGEGSRLTVL.

This clonotype came up a few times. This chain connects TRBV6-5 to TRBJ2-7; 7 bases map to TRBD1. J lost 3 bases, V lost 0 bases, and 5 bases had no gene match. In germline, CDR1 is MNHEY, CDR2 SVGAGI. This CDR3 has 15 amino acids. For the CDR3, the DNA is TGTGCCAGCAGTTACTCGGGGCAGGGGGTCTACGAGCAGTACTTC. This encodes CASSYSGQGVYEQYF.

V usage is TRBV4-3 and J usage is TRBJ2-7, with a possible D match to TRBD1 (6 bases). The germline CDR1 and CDR2 sequences are LGHNA and YSLEER. This CDR3 is built from 13 residues. The V gene lost 4 bases and the J gene lost 7 bases, with 14 bases spanning the gap. The CDR3 spells CASSRTGPEEQYF. CDR3 nucleotides: TGCGCCAGCAGCCGAACAGGGCCGGAGGAGCAGTACTTC.

CDR3 sequence: CASSYSSTGSNEQFF. The CDR3 DNA follows: TGTGCCAGCAGTTACTCGAGTACCGGGAGCAATGAGCAGTTCTTC. The J gene is TRBJ2-1, the V gene TRBV6-5; D possibly corresponds to TRBD2 (6 bases). V lost 0 bases and J 6 bases, leaving 12 bases between the germline ends. Germline CDR1 reads MNHEY; CDR2 reads SVGAGI. This CDR3 is built from 15 residues.

This clonotype has at least ten counts. At one boundary the junction diverges from the germline segment, which might be a read error. The rearrangement joins TRBV7-7 to TRBJ2-1, with D tentatively TRBD1 (5 bases). The CDR3 spans 15 residues. Per germline, CDR1 SSHAT and CDR2 FNYEAQ (reference sequence). CDR3 in amino acids: CASSLGVGRMDEQFF. The CDR3 DNA sequence: TGTGCTAGCAGCTTAGGGGTCGGGCGGATGGATGAGCAGTTCTTC.

The CDR3, as DNA: TGCGCCAGCAGCCTGCACCCGGGACTAGCTACGGAGACCCAGTACTTC. It is translated as CASSLHPGLATETQYF. This chain links TRBV5-1 with TRBJ2-5, with 9 bases aligning to TRBD2. This CDR3 is built from 16 residues. The ends lost 4 bases at V and 5 bases at J; junction bases unmatched: 12. CDR1 and CDR2 (germline): SGHRS, YFSETQ.

The J gene is TRBJ2-5, the V gene TRBV28, with D uncertain. The CDR3 extends over 14 amino acids. The germline V gene encodes CDR1 MDHEN and CDR2 SYDVKM. V was cut by 6 bases and J by 5 bases, with 16 bases left in between. The CDR3 reads CASSDFSRRETQYF. DNA for the CDR3: TGTGCCAGCAGCGATTTCTCGCGAAGGGAGACCCAGTACTTC.

This clonotype has just a few counts. The chain joins TRBV10-3 to TRBJ2-1; 9 positions agree with TRBD1. This CDR3 is 16 amino acids long. V shed 6 bases and J 7 bases; nucleotides not matched to a gene: 13. From germline, CDR1 is ENHRY and CDR2 SYGVKD. As DNA, the CDR3 is TGTGCCATCAGCCTTGATGGGGGACAGGGTAAGAATGAGCAGTTCTTC. Its protein product is CAISLDGGQGKNEQFF.

The CDR3 DNA follows: TGTGCCAGCAGCTCAGGGACTAGCGGGAGTATCTACAATGAGCAGTTCTTC. It codes for CASSSGTSGSIYNEQFF. The chain combines TRBV7-9 with TRBJ2-1; 14 positions agree with TRBD2. The germline gives CDR1 SEHNR, CDR2 FQNEAQ (reference sequence). The V and J ends lost 4 bases and 3 bases, in that order; junction bases with no gene match: 5. This CDR3 has 17 residues.

This clonotype is classed as large. The V and J genes are TRBV7-2 and TRBJ2-3; weak D call: TRBD2 (5 bases). V was cut by 1 base and J by 5 bases, with 19 bases left in between. Germline V CDR1 and CDR2: SGHTA, FQGNSA. The CDR3 contains 17 residues. CDR3: CASSLGGVRGTGDTQYF. The CDR3 DNA follows: TGTGCCAGCAGCTTAGGGGGAGTAAGAGGCACGGGAGATACGCAGTATTTT.

There are a few counts of this clonotype. The chain employs TRBV27 and TRBJ2-1, with 8 positions matching TRBD2. The ends lost 4 bases at V and 2 bases at J; junction bases unmatched: 7. CDR1 is MNHEY, CDR2 SMNVEV, per germline (reference sequence). This CDR3 is built from 16 residues. CDR3 bases: TGTGCCAGCAGTTCCTCTAGCGGGCAGACCTACAATGAGCAGTTCTTC. Protein: CASSSSSGQTYNEQFF.

This clonotype has only a few counts. V usage is TRBV12-3 or TRBV12-4 and J usage is TRBJ2-7; maybe TRBD1 (5 bases). This CDR3 spans 12 amino acids. V was shortened by 8 bases and J by 2 bases, with 10 bases between the two germline ends. The CDR3 spells CASGAPTYEQYF. DNA of the CDR3: TGTGCCAGCGGGGCCCCTACCTACGAGCAGTACTTC.

This clonotype turned up a few times. The rearrangement links TRBV4-3 to TRBJ2-1, with TRBD1 as a possible D gene (6 bases). The germline V gene has CDR1 LGHNA and CDR2 YSLEER. V was trimmed by 0 bases and J by 0 bases, leaving 9 bases between them. CDR3 size: 16 residues. The CDR3 is CASSQERGGSYNEQFF. CDR3 in DNA: TGCGCCAGCAGCCAAGAGCGAGGGGGCTCCTACAATGAGCAGTTCTTC.

The V and J genes are TRBV7-2 and TRBJ2-3, with D unclear. The CDR3 consists of 11 residues. Germline CDR1 reads SGHTA; CDR2 reads FQGNSA. Trimming cost V 5 bases and J 4 bases, with 4 bases left between them. In DNA, the CDR3 is TGTGCCAGCAGCACGGCAGATACGCAGTATTTT. Translation: CASSTADTQYF.